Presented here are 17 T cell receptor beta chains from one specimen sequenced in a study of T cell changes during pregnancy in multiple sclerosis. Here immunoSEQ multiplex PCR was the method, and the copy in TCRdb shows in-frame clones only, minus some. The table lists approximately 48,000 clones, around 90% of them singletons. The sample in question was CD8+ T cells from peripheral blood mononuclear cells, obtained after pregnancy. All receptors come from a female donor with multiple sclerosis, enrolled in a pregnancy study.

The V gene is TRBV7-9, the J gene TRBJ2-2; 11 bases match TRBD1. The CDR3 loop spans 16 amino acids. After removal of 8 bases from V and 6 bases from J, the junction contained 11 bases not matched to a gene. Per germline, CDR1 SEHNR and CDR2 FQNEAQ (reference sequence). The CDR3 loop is CASGQGAGLASGELFF. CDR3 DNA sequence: TGTGCCAGCGGACAGGGGGCGGGACTAGCATCCGGGGAGCTGTTTTTT.

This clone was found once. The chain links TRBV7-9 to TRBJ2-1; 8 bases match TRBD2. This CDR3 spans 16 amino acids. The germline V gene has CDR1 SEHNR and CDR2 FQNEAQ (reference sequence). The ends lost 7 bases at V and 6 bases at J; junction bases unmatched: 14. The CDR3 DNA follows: TGTGCCAGCACCTCGATCGAGCGGGAGACTCCCAATGAGCAGTTCTTC. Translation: CASTSIERETPNEQFF.

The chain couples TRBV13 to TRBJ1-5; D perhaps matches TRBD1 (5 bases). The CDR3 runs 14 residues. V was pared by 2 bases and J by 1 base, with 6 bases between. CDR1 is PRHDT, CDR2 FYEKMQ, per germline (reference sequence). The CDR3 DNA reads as TGTGCCAGCAGCTTAAAGGGGAGCAATCAGCCCCAGCATTTT. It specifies CASSLKGSNQPQHF. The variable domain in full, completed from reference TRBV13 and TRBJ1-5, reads AAGVIQSPRHLIKEKRETATLKCYPIPRHDTVYWYQQGPGQDPQFLISFYEKMQSDKGSIPDRFSAQQFSDYHSELNMSSLELGDSALYFCASSLKGSNQPQHFGDGTRLSIL.

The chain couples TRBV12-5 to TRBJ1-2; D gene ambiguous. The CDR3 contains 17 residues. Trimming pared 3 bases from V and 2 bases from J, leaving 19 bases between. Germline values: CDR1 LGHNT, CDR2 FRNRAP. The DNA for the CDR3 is TGTGCTAGTGGTTTTTCACTGATTATTAACGTAAACTATGGCTACACCTTC. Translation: CASGFSLIINVNYGYTF.

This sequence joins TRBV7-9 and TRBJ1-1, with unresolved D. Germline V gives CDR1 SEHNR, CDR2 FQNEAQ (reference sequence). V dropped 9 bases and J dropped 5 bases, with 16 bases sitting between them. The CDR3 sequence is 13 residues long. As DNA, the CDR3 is TGTGCCAGTCGAGGCGGGATTCGGACTGAAGCTTTCTTT. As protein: CASRGGIRTEAFF.

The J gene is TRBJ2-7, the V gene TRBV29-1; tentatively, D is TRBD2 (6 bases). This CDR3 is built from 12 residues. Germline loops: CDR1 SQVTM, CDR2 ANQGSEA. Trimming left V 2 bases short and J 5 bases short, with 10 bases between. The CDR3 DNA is TGCAGCGTTGAAAGGAGGGATAACGAGCAGTACTTC. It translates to CSVERRDNEQYF.

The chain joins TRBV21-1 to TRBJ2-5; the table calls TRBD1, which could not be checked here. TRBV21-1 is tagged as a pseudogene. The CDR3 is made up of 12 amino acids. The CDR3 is CASFRGLGTQYF. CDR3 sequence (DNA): TGTGCCAGTTTCAGGGGGTTGGGGACCCAGTACTTC.

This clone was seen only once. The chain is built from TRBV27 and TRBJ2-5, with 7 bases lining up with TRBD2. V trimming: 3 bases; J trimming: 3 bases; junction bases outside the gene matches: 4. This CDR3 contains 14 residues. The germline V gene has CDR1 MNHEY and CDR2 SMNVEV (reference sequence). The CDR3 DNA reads TGTGCCAGCAGTTTTTTTGCGGGGGAAGAGACCCAGTACTTC. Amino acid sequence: CASSFFAGEETQYF.

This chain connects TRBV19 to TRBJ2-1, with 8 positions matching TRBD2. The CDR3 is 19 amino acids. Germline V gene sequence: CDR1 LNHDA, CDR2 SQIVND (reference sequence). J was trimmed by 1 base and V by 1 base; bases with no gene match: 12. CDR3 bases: TGTGCCAGTAGTATAGTTTTCGTATATTCTAGCGGGTCCTACAATGAGCAGTTCTTC. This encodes CASSIVFVYSSGSYNEQFF.

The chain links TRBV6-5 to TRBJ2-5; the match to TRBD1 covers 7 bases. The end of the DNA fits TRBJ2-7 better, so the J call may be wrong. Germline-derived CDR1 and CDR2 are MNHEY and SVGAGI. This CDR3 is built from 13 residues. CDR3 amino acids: CASSTGTAYEQYF. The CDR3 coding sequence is TGTGCCAGCAGCACCGGGACAGCTTACGAGCAGTACTTC.

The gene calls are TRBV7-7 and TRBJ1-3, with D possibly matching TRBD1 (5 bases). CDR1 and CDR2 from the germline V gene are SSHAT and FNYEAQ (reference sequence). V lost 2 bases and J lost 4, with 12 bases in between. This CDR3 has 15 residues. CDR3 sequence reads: CASSLSQGSGNTIYF. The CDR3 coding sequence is TGTGCCAGCAGCTTAAGTCAGGGCTCAGGAAACACCATATATTTT.

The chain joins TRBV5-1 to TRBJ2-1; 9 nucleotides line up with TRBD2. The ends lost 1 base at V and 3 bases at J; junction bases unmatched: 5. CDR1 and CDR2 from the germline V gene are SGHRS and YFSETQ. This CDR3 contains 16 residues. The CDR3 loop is CASSLSASGDYNEQFF. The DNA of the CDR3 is TGCGCCAGCAGCTTGAGTGCTAGCGGGGACTACAATGAGCAGTTCTTC.

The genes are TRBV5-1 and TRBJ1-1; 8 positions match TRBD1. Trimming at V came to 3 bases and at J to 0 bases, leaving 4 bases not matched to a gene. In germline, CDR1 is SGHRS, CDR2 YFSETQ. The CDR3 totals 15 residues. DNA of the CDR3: TGCGCCAGCAGCTGGACAGGGTCGATGAACACTGAAGCTTTCTTT. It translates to CASSWTGSMNTEAFF. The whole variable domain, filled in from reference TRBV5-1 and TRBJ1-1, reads KAGVTQTPRYLIKTRGQQVTLSCSPISGHRSVSWYQQTPGQGLQFLFEYFSETQRNKGNFPGRFSGRQFSNSRSEMNVSTLELGDSALYLCASSWTGSMNTEAFFGQGTRLTVV.

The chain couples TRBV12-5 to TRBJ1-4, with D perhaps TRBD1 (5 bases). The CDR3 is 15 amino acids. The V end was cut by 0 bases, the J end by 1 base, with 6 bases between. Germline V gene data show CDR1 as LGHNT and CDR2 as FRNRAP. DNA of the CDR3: TGTGCTAGTGGTTTGGTGCAGGGAACTAATGAAAAACTGTTTTTT. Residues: CASGLVQGTNEKLFF.

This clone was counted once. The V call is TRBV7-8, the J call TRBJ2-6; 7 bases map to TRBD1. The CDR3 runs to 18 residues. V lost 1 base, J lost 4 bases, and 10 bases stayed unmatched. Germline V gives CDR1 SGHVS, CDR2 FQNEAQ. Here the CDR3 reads CASSLVRTGGAGANVLTF. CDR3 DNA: TGTGCCAGCAGCTTAGTCCGGACAGGTGGGGCAGGGGCCAACGTCCTGACTTTC.

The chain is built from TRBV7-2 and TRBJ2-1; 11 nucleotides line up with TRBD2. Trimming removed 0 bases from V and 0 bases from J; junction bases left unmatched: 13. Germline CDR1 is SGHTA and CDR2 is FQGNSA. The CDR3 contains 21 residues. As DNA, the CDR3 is TGTGCCAGCAGCTTAGCCCTTCCGGGACTAGCGGTAATGAGCTCCTACAATGAGCAGTTCTTC. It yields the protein CASSLALPGLAVMSSYNEQFF.

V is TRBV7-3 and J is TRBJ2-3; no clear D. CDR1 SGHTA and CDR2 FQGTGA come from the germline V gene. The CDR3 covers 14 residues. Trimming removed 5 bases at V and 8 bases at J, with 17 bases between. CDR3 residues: CASSHSPTSGTQYF. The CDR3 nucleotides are TGTGCCAGCAGCCACTCTCCGACTTCTGGTACGCAGTATTTT.